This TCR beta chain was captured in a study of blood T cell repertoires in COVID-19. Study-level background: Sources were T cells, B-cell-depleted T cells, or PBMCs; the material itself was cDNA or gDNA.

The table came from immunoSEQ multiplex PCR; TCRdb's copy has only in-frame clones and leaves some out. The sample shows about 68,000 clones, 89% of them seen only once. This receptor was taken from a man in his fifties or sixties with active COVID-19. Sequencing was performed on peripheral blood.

CDR3 protein: CASSPGLGASGNTIYF. The DNA of the CDR3 is TGTGCCAGCAGCCCCGGGCTGGGGGCTTCTGGAAACACCATATATTTT. The rearrangement links TRBV7-2 to TRBJ1-3, with D maybe TRBD1 (6 bases). CDR1 SGHTA and CDR2 FQGNSA come from the germline V gene. The CDR3 covers 16 residues. V shed 5 bases and J shed 1 base, with 15 bases lying between them.